These T cell receptor beta chains were read from a single sample in a study of patients and donors after allogeneic stem cell transplantation. TCRdb ran MiXCR on the RT-PCR reads and lists one entry per CDR3 protein. Seen here are roughly 200,000 distinct CDR3 sequences, around 41% observed once, and the top ten hold about 35%. The specimen was blood, either unsorted or a sorted T cell fraction (not recorded which). The receptor source for this set is a human donor who was either an allogeneic HSCT recipient or a stem cell or donor lymphocyte infusion donor (not recorded which). It is not recorded whose cells these are; they may come from a transplant donor. CDR3s include the opening cysteine and the closing phenylalanine or tryptophan. A D gene is named only where the DNA matches it firmly. Clone size, where shown, is once, few, many, or a class for clones that have expanded.

D	V	J	size	CDR3	DNA
.	TRBV30	TRBJ1-1	few	CAWSYGRGNTEAFF	TGTGCCTGGAGTTATGGCAGGGGAAACACTGAAGCTTTCTTT
.	TRBV7-9	TRBJ1-2	.	CASSLAGNARGYTF	TGTGCCAGCAGCTTAGCAGGGAACGCCAGGGGCTACACCTTC
.	TRBV5-1	TRBJ1-6	few	CASSLEGNSYNSPLHF	TGCGCCAGCAGCTTGGAGGGCAACTCCTATAATTCACCCCTCCACTTT
.	TRBV28	TRBJ2-4	.	CASSLGQAKNIQYF	TGTGCCAGCAGTTTAGGGCAGGCCAAAAACATTCAGTACTTC
.	TRBV7-2	TRBJ1-1	few	CASRLGGVGAEAFF	TGTGCCAGCAGGTTGGGAGGGGTTGGAGCTGAAGCTTTCTTT
TRBD2	TRBV4-3	TRBJ2-1	.	CASKGLLAGAYEQFF	TGCGCCAGCAAGGGCCTACTAGCGGGAGCCTATGAGCAGTTCTTC
.	TRBV12-3/TRBV12-4	TRBJ1-4	.	CASSLQLQHEKLFF	TGTGCCAGCAGTTTGCAATTACAACATGAAAAACTGTTTTTT
TRBD1	TRBV7-9	TRBJ2-1	.	CASSLSSGQFYNEQFF	TGTGCCAGCAGCTTATCATCGGGACAGTTCTACAATGAGCAGTTCTTC
.	TRBV7-8	TRBJ1-2	few	CASSLAGTGAGYTF	TGTGCCAGCAGCTTAGCTGGGACGGGAGCGGGCTACACCTTC
.	TRBV30	TRBJ2-3	.	CAWTNSADTQYF	TGTGCCTGGACCAACAGCGCAGATACGCAGTATTTT
TRBD2	TRBV9	TRBJ2-7	.	CASSSSGGPTYEQYF	TGTGCCAGCAGCTCCTCGGGAGGGCCGACCTACGAGCAGTACTTC
TRBD1	TRBV4-2	TRBJ1-5	.	CASSQEATGNNQPQHF	TGTGCCAGCAGCCAAGAGGCGACAGGGAACAATCAGCCCCAGCATTTT
TRBD1	TRBV12-3/TRBV12-4	TRBJ2-5	few	CASSLQGAGIQETQYF	TGTGCCAGCAGTTTACAGGGGGCGGGGATCCAAGAGACCCAGTACTTC
.	TRBV6-5	TRBJ1-2	few	CASSYSRGGLYGYTF	TGTGCCAGCAGTTACTCACGGGGGGGCCTCTATGGCTACACCTTC
TRBD2	TRBV14	TRBJ2-7	.	CASSQILAGGYEQYF	TGTGCCAGCAGCCAAATACTAGCGGGAGGTTACGAGCAGTACTTC
TRBD2	TRBV7-7	TRBJ2-3	.	CASSRSGDYTDTQYF	TGTGCCAGCAGCCGTAGCGGGGATTACACAGATACGCAGTATTTT
.	TRBV15	TRBJ1-1	few	CATSAGTLNTEAFF	TGTGCCACCAGCGCCGGGACACTGAACACTGAAGCTTTCTTT
.	TRBV18	TRBJ2-3	.	CASSPPFETPTTDTQYF	TGTGCCAGCTCACCACCATTCGAGACGCCAACCACAGATACGCAGTATTTT
TRBD2	TRBV4-3	TRBJ2-5	.	CASSQELRGAYETQYF	TGCGCCAGCAGCCAAGAATTGCGGGGGGCTTACGAGACCCAGTACTTC
.	TRBV28	TRBJ2-1	.	CASSLTGWSNEQFF	TGTGCCAGCAGTTTGACAGGATGGAGCAATGAGCAGTTCTTC
.	TRBV20-1	TRBJ2-2	.	CSASARGPENTGELFF	TGCAGTGCTAGCGCCCGGGGCCCCGAAAACACCGGGGAGCTGTTTTTT
.	TRBV11-1	TRBJ1-2	.	CASSSESGWDGYTF	TGTGCCAGCAGCTCTGAGTCAGGTTGGGACGGCTACACCTTC
.	TRBV4-3	TRBJ2-7	.	CASSQETYEQYF	TGCGCCAGCAGCCAAGAAACCTACGAGCAGTACTTC
.	TRBV6-2/TRBV6-3	TRBJ2-1	.	CASSTDQNSYNEQFF	TGTGCCAGCAGTACTGACCAGAACTCCTACAATGAGCAGTTCTTC
TRBD2	TRBV5-6	TRBJ2-3	once	CASSFGLAASTDTQYF	TGTGCCAGCAGCTTCGGCCTAGCGGCAAGCACAGATACGCAGTATTTT
TRBD1	TRBV12-3/TRBV12-4	TRBJ1-4	few	CASSDRQGLRGLNEKLFF	TGTGCCAGCAGTGACCGACAGGGCCTGCGAGGGTTGAATGAAAAACTGTTTTTT
TRBD1	TRBV4-2	TRBJ1-5	.	CASSQVRDRGEQPQHF	TGTGCCAGCAGCCAAGTCCGGGACAGGGGGGAGCAGCCCCAGCATTTT
.	TRBV5-1	TRBJ2-1	.	CASSFSQANEQFF	TGCGCCAGCAGCTTTTCACAGGCAAATGAGCAGTTCTTC
TRBD1	TRBV5-5	TRBJ2-2	.	CASSPDRAPNTGELFF	TGTGCCAGCAGCCCCGACAGGGCTCCGAACACCGGGGAGCTGTTTTTT
.	TRBV19	TRBJ1-5	few	CASSQAPGQPHSNQPQHF	TGTGCCAGTAGCCAAGCCCCTGGACAGCCTCATAGCAATCAGCCCCAGCATTTT
.	TRBV12-3/TRBV12-4	TRBJ1-1	.	CASTSQGMNTEAFF	TGTGCCAGCACCAGTCAGGGTATGAACACTGAAGCTTTCTTT
.	TRBV4-3	TRBJ2-6	medium-sized	CASSQDGLTGANVLTF	TGCGCCAGCAGCCAAGATGGTTTAACTGGGGCCAACGTCCTGACTTTC
TRBD2	TRBV5-6	TRBJ2-4	.	CASSQRGQNIQYF	TGTGCCAGCAGCCAGCGGGGCCAAAACATTCAGTACTTC
.	TRBV4-3	TRBJ2-1	few	CASSQDLPNEQFF	TGCGCCAGCAGCCAAGATCTCCCCAATGAGCAGTTCTTC
.	TRBV27	TRBJ1-3	few	CASSVSSSGNTIYF	TGTGCCAGCAGCGTATCCAGTTCTGGAAACACCATATATTTT
TRBD1	TRBV7-2	TRBJ1-2	few	CMGGGTGRGYGYTF	TGTATGGGGGGCGGGACAGGGCGCGGCTATGGCTACACCTTC
TRBD2	TRBV11-2	TRBJ2-1	.	CASRRLAGGIEQFF	TGTGCCAGCAGAAGACTAGCGGGAGGGATTGAGCAGTTCTTC
.	TRBV7-9	TRBJ2-7	.	CASSFKGSYEQYF	TGTGCCAGCAGCTTTAAGGGATCCTACGAGCAGTACTTC
.	TRBV18	TRBJ2-2	few	CASSPAGLNTGELFF	TGTGCCAGCTCACCAGCCGGGCTGAACACCGGGGAGCTGTTTTTT
.	TRBV6-5	TRBJ1-1	few	CASGPRPNTEAFF	TGTGCCAGCGGACCACGGCCGAACACTGAAGCTTTCTTT
TRBD1	TRBV29-1	TRBJ2-7	.	CSVAVRGNYEQYF	TGCAGCGTTGCGGTCAGGGGGAACTACGAGCAGTACTTC
.	TRBV24-1	TRBJ2-1	.	CATSRAPPGNEQFF	TGTGCCACCAGCCGGGCGCCCCCCGGCAATGAGCAGTTCTTC
.	TRBV24-1	TRBJ1-4	.	CATSEGRATNEKLFF	TGTGCCACCAGTGAGGGACGGGCAACTAATGAAAAACTGTTTTTT
TRBD1	TRBV12-3/TRBV12-4	TRBJ2-3	few	CASSFGAGQGAPRAQYF	TGTGCCAGCAGTTTTGGAGCGGGACAGGGAGCACCTAGGGCGCAGTATTTT
.	TRBV6-5	TRBJ1-1	.	CASSYGRRNTEAFF	TGTGCCAGCAGTTACGGGAGGCGGAACACTGAAGCTTTCTTT
TRBD2	TRBV11-1	TRBJ2-1	.	CASSLLPTSGYNEQFF	TGTGCCAGCAGCTTACTTCCGACTAGCGGCTACAATGAGCAGTTCTTC
TRBD1	TRBV7-2	TRBJ1-2	few	CASSLALYRGLNYGYTF	TGTGCCAGCAGCTTAGCCCTTTACAGGGGCCTAAACTATGGCTACACCTTC
.	TRBV6-5	TRBJ2-6	.	CASSPLGPVSGANVLTF	TGTGCCAGCAGTCCCCTTGGGCCCGTATCCGGGGCCAACGTCCTGACTTTC